Listed below are T cell receptor beta chains from one sample, sequenced in a study of cytomegalovirus exposure and HLA in healthy donors. Sequencing was performed with immunoSEQ multiplex PCR; in TCRdb, only in-frame clones are kept and a portion is missing. The sample table sets out approximately 52,000 clones. Sequencing was done on a sample of PBMCs. The receptors here all came from a man between 45 and 60 years old in good health and CMV-seropositive. Both conserved end residues are part of each CDR3. D genes are given only for firm matches. A clone size is listed for some rows: how often the clone was seen (once, few, many), or a class if it is expanded.

D	size	J	V	CDR3	DNA
TRBD2	-	TRBJ2-3	TRBV30	CAWSSLGSGGTDTQYF	TGTGCCTGGAGTTCCTTGGGTAGCGGGGGTACAGATACGCAGTATTTT
-	-	TRBJ1-2	TRBV7-2	CASSFGLGHYGYTF	TGTGCCAGCAGCTTCGGGTTGGGGCACTATGGCTACACCTTC
TRBD1	-	TRBJ2-2	TRBV29-1	CSVDRGRSGELFF	TGCAGCGTTGACAGGGGGCGATCCGGGGAGCTGTTTTTT
TRBD1	-	TRBJ1-1	TRBV27	CASSRPGTGVTEAFF	TGTGCCAGCAGTCGCCCCGGGACAGGGGTCACTGAAGCTTTCTTT
-	-	TRBJ1-2	TRBV4-1	CASSQEQTNYGYTF	TGCGCCAGCAGCCAAGAGCAGACTAACTATGGCTACACCTTC
-	-	TRBJ2-2	TRBV25-1	CASQGMADTGELFF	TGTGCCAGCCAGGGGATGGCGGACACCGGGGAGCTGTTTTTT
TRBD1	-	TRBJ2-7	TRBV30	CAWSVERTGSYEQYF	TGTGCCTGGAGTGTTGAAAGGACAGGGTCTTACGAGCAGTACTTC
TRBD2	-	TRBJ2-1	TRBV18	CASSPPGTSAYNEQFF	TGTGCCAGCTCACCTCCCGGGACTAGCGCCTACAATGAGCAGTTCTTC
TRBD1	-	TRBJ1-6	TRBV30	CACSGTGGNSPLHF	TGTGCCTGTTCCGGGACAGGGGGAAATTCACCCCTACACTTT
-	-	TRBJ2-1	TRBV5-4	CASSRQYNEQFF	TGTGCCAGCAGCAGACAGTACAATGAGCAGTTCTTC
TRBD1	-	TRBJ1-2	TRBV6-1	CASSGQVEIYGYTF	TGTGCCAGCTCAGGACAGGTAGAGATCTATGGCTACACCTTC
-	-	TRBJ2-2	TRBV4-2	CASSRLGASELFF	TGTGCCAGCAGCCGACTAGGGGCTTCGGAGCTGTTTTTT
TRBD1	-	TRBJ1-2	TRBV29-1	CSGGQGPSDGYTF	TGCAGCGGGGGACAGGGGCCTTCGGATGGCTACACCTTC
-	-	TRBJ2-7	TRBV28	CASSLTPSYEQYF	TGTGCCAGCAGTTTGACACCTTCCTACGAGCAGTACTTC
-	-	TRBJ2-3	TRBV7-8	CASSLVAIRDTQYF	TGTGCCAGCAGCTTAGTGGCAATCCGAGATACGCAGTATTTT
-	medium-sized	TRBJ2-1	TRBV4-3	CASSQDYSSYNEQFF	TGCGCCAGCAGCCAAGACTATAGCTCCTACAATGAGCAGTTCTTC
TRBD1	-	TRBJ2-7	TRBV10-1	CASSGDRGYEQYF	TGCGCCAGCAGTGGGGACAGGGGGTACGAGCAGTACTTC
TRBD1	-	TRBJ2-7	TRBV4-1	CASSQGMTGLYEQYF	TGCGCCAGCAGCCAAGGAATGACAGGGTTATACGAGCAGTACTTC
-	-	TRBJ1-5	TRBV6-1	CARSNRWPQHF	TGTGCCAGAAGTAACAGGTGGCCCCAGCATTTT
TRBD1	-	TRBJ1-5	TRBV19	CASRPGTEFNQPQHF	TGTGCCAGTAGGCCCGGGACAGAATTCAATCAGCCCCAGCATTTT
TRBD2	-	TRBJ2-3	TRBV7-2	CASSLRGGAVTDTQYF	TGTGCCAGCAGCTTACGCGGGGGGGCCGTAACAGATACGCAGTATTTT
-	-	TRBJ2-1	TRBV18	CASSPMQGRDEQFF	TGTGCCAGCTCACCAATGCAGGGGAGGGATGAGCAGTTCTTC
-	-	TRBJ1-1	TRBV27	CASSLRGGGLTEAFF	TGTGCCAGCAGTTTGAGGGGCGGGGGCCTCACTGAAGCTTTCTTT
TRBD2	-	TRBJ2-5	TRBV28	CASIHGGSETQYF	TGTGCCAGCATCCACGGGGGGAGCGAGACCCAGTACTTC
-	-	TRBJ2-7	TRBV5-3	CARSRRRLAYEQYF	TGTGCCAGAAGCCGGAGGAGATTGGCCTACGAGCAGTACTTC
TRBD2	-	TRBJ2-7	TRBV28	CASSSGLAGGREQYF	TGTGCCAGCAGTTCGGGACTAGCGGGAGGGAGGGAGCAGTACTTC
TRBD1	-	TRBJ1-2	TRBV4-3	CASSQGTGGDGYTF	TGCGCCAGCAGCCAAGGGACAGGGGGCGATGGCTACACCTTC
-	-	TRBJ1-1	TRBV28	CASNSGGMNTEAFF	TGTGCCAGCAACTCTGGGGGGATGAACACTGAAGCTTTCTTT
-	-	TRBJ1-4	TRBV9	CASSVGAGNTNEKLFF	TGTGCCAGCAGCGTGGGGGCAGGGAACACTAATGAAAAACTGTTTTTT
TRBD2	-	TRBJ2-1	TRBV7-9	CASSLWSTSKSHNEQFF	TGTGCCAGCAGCTTATGGTCGACTAGCAAGTCCCACAATGAGCAGTTCTTC
-	-	TRBJ1-1	TRBV6-5	CASSYSWGEEAFF	TGTGCCAGCAGTTACTCTTGGGGGGAGGAAGCTTTCTTT
-	-	TRBJ1-5	TRBV5-1	CASSFEGGTQPQHF	TGCGCCAGCAGCTTCGAGGGAGGAACCCAGCCCCAGCATTTT
-	-	TRBJ2-7	TRBV6-5	CASSYWSDYEQYF	TGTGCCAGCAGTTACTGGAGTGACTACGAGCAGTACTTC
-	-	TRBJ1-1	TRBV7-2	CASSLQGNTEAFF	TGTGCCAGCAGCTTACAGGGGAACACTGAAGCTTTCTTT
-	-	TRBJ2-3	TRBV7-9	CASSSAGADTQYF	TGTGCCAGCAGCTCTGCAGGCGCAGATACGCAGTATTTT
-	-	TRBJ1-6	TRBV30	CAWSRQTGNSPLHF	TGTGCCTGGAGCCGTCAGACGGGTAATTCACCCCTCCACTTT
TRBD2	-	TRBJ2-7	TRBV7-2	CASSPSGLAGGGEQYF	TGTGCCAGCAGCCCCTCTGGACTAGCGGGAGGAGGAGAGCAGTACTTC
-	-	TRBJ2-7	TRBV6-5	CASSYSLDTYEQYF	TGTGCCAGCAGTTACTCATTAGATACCTACGAGCAGTACTTC
TRBD1	-	TRBJ1-5	TRBV6-6	CASTSGTGYNQPQHF	TGTGCCAGCACCTCCGGGACAGGGTACAATCAGCCCCAGCATTTT
TRBD1	-	TRBJ2-7	TRBV11-1	CASSLDRETYEQYF	TGTGCCAGCAGCCTTGACAGGGAAACCTACGAGCAGTACTTC
-	-	TRBJ1-5	TRBV28	CASSLGQVGNQHQHF	TGTGCCAGCAGTTTAGGGCAGGTCGGCAATCAGCACCAGCATTTT
-	-	TRBJ1-4	TRBV10-3	CATSVGDRLTSNEKLFF	TGTGCCACCTCAGTTGGAGACAGACTTACTTCTAATGAAAAACTGTTTTTT
-	-	TRBJ1-4	TRBV9	CASSVSGFTNEKLFF	TGTGCCAGCAGCGTATCAGGGTTTACTAATGAAAAACTGTTTTTT
TRBD1	-	TRBJ2-3	TRBV9	CASSARTGFSTDTQYF	TGTGCCAGCAGCGCCCGGACAGGGTTTAGCACAGATACGCAGTATTTT
-	-	TRBJ2-3	TRBV19	CASSIVGLSTDTQYF	TGTGCCAGTAGTATAGTCGGTCTAAGCACAGATACGCAGTATTTT
TRBD2	-	TRBJ2-1	TRBV28	CASSTLAGGRNEQFF	TGTGCCAGCAGTACTTTAGCGGGAGGGCGCAATGAGCAGTTCTTC
TRBD1	-	TRBJ2-1	TRBV6-5	CASSPEGAEYNEQFF	TGTGCCAGCAGTCCAGAGGGGGCGGAATACAATGAGCAGTTCTTC
TRBD2	-	TRBJ2-6	TRBV7-2	CASSLTGDYPSGANVLTF	TGTGCCAGCAGCTTAACCGGGGACTACCCCTCTGGGGCCAACGTCCTGACTTTC
-	-	TRBJ2-2	TRBV19	CASRGQGTLNTGELFF	TGTGCCAGTAGGGGCCAGGGGACCCTAAACACCGGGGAGCTGTTTTTT
TRBD2	-	TRBJ2-5	TRBV4-3	CASSQDRLAVETQYF	TGCGCCAGCAGCCAAGATCGGCTAGCGGTAGAGACCCAGTACTTC
-	-	TRBJ2-1	TRBV4-2	CASSQDEGEPDNEQFF	TGTGCCAGCAGCCAAGATGAGGGGGAACCCGACAATGAGCAGTTCTTC
-	-	TRBJ1-3	TRBV18	CASSPQQGLASGNTIYF	TGTGCCAGCTCACCGCAACAGGGATTGGCCTCTGGAAACACCATATATTTT
TRBD1	-	TRBJ2-7	TRBV7-9	CASSSSGTGVYEQYF	TGTGCCAGCAGCTCGTCCGGGACAGGGGTGTACGAGCAGTACTTC
-	-	TRBJ1-3	TRBV30	CALQESGNTIYF	TGTGCCTTACAGGAGTCTGGAAACACCATATATTTT
-	-	TRBJ2-3	TRBV9	CASSVGGRSTDKQYF	TGTGCCAGCAGCGTTGGGGGCAGGAGCACAGATAAGCAGTATTTT
-	-	TRBJ1-5	TRBV10-3	CAISVDVEGAQHF	TGTGCCATCAGTGTGGACGTCGAGGGGGCCCAGCATTTT
TRBD1	-	TRBJ1-1	TRBV7-2	CASSFLQGGRTEAFF	TGTGCCAGCAGCTTCCTACAGGGGGGAAGGACTGAAGCTTTCTTT
TRBD2	-	TRBJ2-3	TRBV9	CASSALAGGPVGTDTQYF	TGTGCCAGCAGCGCCTTAGCGGGGGGCCCCGTCGGCACAGATACGCAGTATTTT
TRBD1	-	TRBJ1-2	TRBV11-2	CASSRGQGPYGYTF	TGTGCCAGCAGCCGGGGACAGGGGCCCTATGGCTACACCTTC
-	-	TRBJ1-1	TRBV29-1	CSVGSATEAFF	TGCAGCGTGGGGAGTGCGACTGAAGCTTTCTTT